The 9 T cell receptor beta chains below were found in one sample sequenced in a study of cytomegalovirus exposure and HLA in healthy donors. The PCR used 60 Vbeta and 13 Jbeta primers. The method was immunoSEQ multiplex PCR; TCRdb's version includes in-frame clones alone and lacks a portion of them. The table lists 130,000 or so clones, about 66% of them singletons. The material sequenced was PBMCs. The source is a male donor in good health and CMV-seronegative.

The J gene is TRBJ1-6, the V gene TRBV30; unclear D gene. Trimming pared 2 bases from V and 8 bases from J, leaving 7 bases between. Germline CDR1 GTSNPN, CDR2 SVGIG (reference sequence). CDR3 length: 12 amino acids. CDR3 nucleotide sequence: TGTGCCTGGAGTTCAGTGGATTCACCCCTCCACTTT. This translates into CAWSSVDSPLHF.

The CDR3 loop is CASSLGTGVIGELFF. The CDR3 DNA follows: TGTGCCAGCAGCTTAGGGACAGGGGTAATCGGGGAGCTGTTTTTT. V gene TRBV11-2 combines with J gene TRBJ2-2; TRBD1 agrees at 9 bases. The ends lost 1 base at V and 7 bases at J; junction bases unmatched: 4. The length of the CDR3 is 15 residues. Germline V CDR1 and CDR2: SGHAT, FQNNGV.

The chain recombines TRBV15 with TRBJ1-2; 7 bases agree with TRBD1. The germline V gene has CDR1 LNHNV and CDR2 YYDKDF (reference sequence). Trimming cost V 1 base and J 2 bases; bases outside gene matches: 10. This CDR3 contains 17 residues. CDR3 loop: CATSRGGTDRANYGYTF. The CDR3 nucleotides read TGTGCCACCAGCAGAGGGGGAACTGACAGGGCGAACTATGGCTACACCTTC.

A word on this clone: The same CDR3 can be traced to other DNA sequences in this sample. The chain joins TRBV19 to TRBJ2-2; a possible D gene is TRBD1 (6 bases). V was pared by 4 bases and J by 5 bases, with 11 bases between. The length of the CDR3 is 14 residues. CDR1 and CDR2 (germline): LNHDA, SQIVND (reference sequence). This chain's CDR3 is CASSTGVGTGELFF. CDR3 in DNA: TGTGCCAGTAGTACAGGGGTAGGGACCGGGGAGCTGTTTTTT.

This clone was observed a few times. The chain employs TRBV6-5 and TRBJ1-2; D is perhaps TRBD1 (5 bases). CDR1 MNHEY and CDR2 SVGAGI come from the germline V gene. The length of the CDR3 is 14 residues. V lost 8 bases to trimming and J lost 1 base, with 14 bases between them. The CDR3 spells CASQPAGVNYGYTF. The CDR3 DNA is TGTGCCAGCCAACCCGCGGGGGTTAACTATGGCTACACCTTC.

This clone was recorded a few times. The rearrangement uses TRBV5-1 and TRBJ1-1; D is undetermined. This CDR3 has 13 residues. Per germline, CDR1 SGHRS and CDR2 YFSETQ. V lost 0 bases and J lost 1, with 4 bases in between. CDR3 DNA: TGCGCCAGCAGCTTGGCCGGGAACACTGAAGCTTTCTTT. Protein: CASSLAGNTEAFF.

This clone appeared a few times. The chain's CDR3 is CASSRTGVPNTEAFF. CDR3 DNA: TGTGCCAGCAGTCGGACAGGGGTCCCGAACACTGAAGCTTTCTTT. The J gene is TRBJ1-1, the V gene TRBV28; 9 bases are shared with TRBD1. The CDR3 has 15 residues. J was trimmed by 1 base and V by 5 bases; bases with no gene match: 5. Germline CDR1 is MDHEN and CDR2 is SYDVKM.

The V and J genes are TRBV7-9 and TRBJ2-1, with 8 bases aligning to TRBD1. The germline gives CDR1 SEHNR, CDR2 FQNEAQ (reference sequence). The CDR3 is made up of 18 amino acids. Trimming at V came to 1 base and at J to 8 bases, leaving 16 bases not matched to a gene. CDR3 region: CASSLDLGRSGGLDEQFF. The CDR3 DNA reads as TGTGCCAGCAGCTTAGATTTGGGCCGGTCAGGGGGCCTCGATGAGCAGTTCTTC.

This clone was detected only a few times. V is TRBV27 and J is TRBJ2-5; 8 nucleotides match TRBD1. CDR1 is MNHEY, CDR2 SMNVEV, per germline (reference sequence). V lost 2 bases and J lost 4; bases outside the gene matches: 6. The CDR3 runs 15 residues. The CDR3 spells CASSLTGGRPETQYF. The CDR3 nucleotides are TGTGCCAGCAGTTTAACAGGGGGAAGGCCAGAGACCCAGTACTTC.